The 30 T cell receptor beta chains reported below all come from one sample, sequenced in a study of shared clonotypes between healthy human individuals. Assay used: immunoSEQ multiplex PCR; TCRdb lists only in-frame clones, some missing. The data show 2 million to 2.5 million clones, approximately 93% seen once. Sequencing was carried out using naive CD4+ T cells from PBMCs. Documented subset: CD45RA+ positively selected. Receptors were obtained from a young man in good health. Some clones in this sample may be carry-over from other donors' samples.

This chain joins TRBV5-6 and TRBJ2-1; 10 bases are shared with TRBD2. The CDR3 has 15 amino acids. The germline CDR1 and CDR2 sequences are SGHDT and YYEEEE. Unmatched junction bases numbered 3, after V lost 1 base and J lost 5 bases. The CDR3 loop reads CASSLRAGGNNEQFF. For the CDR3, the DNA is TGTGCCAGCAGCTTGCGAGCGGGGGGGAACAATGAGCAGTTCTTC.

This clone was counted only a few times. The chain is built from TRBV30 and TRBJ1-5; no definite D call. This CDR3 spans 13 amino acids. Trimming removed 0 bases at V and 3 bases at J, with 6 bases between. Per the germline V gene, CDR1 is GTSNPN and CDR2 is SVGIG (reference sequence). The CDR3 bases are TGTGCCTGGAGTGTACTGAACAATCAGCCCCAGCATTTT. This sequence encodes CAWSVLNNQPQHF. Based on the CDR3 plus reference TRBV30 and TRBJ1-5, the full variable domain is SQTIHQWPATLVQPVGSPLSLECTVEGTSNPNLYWYRQAAGRGLQLLFYSVGIGQISSEVPQNLSASRPQDRQFILSSKKLLLSDSGFYLCAWSVLNNQPQHFGDGTRLSIL.

This chain links TRBV10-3 with TRBJ2-1, with TRBD2 matching 12 bases. The CDR3 has 17 amino acids. CDR1 and CDR2 (germline): ENHRY, SYGVKD. The trim removed 4 bases at V and 4 bases at J, leaving 8 bases unmatched. This chain's CDR3 is CAISVLAGGIVYNEQFF. The CDR3, as DNA: TGTGCCATCAGTGTACTAGCGGGAGGAATAGTGTACAATGAGCAGTTCTTC.

J is TRBJ1-2 and V is TRBV5-6; 8 bases fit TRBD1. The CDR3 spans 13 residues. Per the germline V gene, CDR1 is SGHDT and CDR2 is YYEEEE. Germline trimming cut 3 bases from V and 8 bases from J; bases unmatched to any gene: 6. The CDR3 sequence: CASSSGTGLGYTF. The CDR3 region has the DNA TGTGCCAGCAGCTCCGGGACAGGCCTAGGCTACACCTTC. Complete variable domain (other parts from reference TRBV5-6 and TRBJ1-2): DAGVTQSPTHLIKTRGQQVTLRCSPKSGHDTVSWYQQALGQGPQFIFQYYEEEERQRGNFPDRFSGHQFPNYSSELNVNALLLGDSALYLCASSSGTGLGYTFGSGTRLTVV.

J is TRBJ1-6 and V is TRBV28; D is uncertain. V dropped 7 bases and J dropped 7 bases, with 14 bases sitting between them. The CDR3 consists of 14 residues. Per the germline V gene, CDR1 is MDHEN and CDR2 is SYDVKM. The CDR3 reads CASNYGRLNSPLHF. For the CDR3, the DNA is TGTGCCAGCAATTATGGACGTTTAAATTCACCCCTCCACTTT.

The chain couples TRBV2 to TRBJ1-4, with TRBD1 matching 8 bases. Germline lookup yields CDR1 SNHLY and CDR2 FYNNEI. V trimming: 8 bases; J trimming: 6 bases; junction bases outside the gene matches: 2. This CDR3 is 12 amino acids long. CDR3 loop: CASGGQDEKLFF. CDR3 DNA sequence: TGTGCCAGCGGGGGACAGGATGAAAAACTGTTTTTT.

V is TRBV14 and J is TRBJ2-3, with 10 bases that match TRBD2. The germline gives CDR1 SGHDN, CDR2 FVKESK. CDR3 size: 20 residues. With V trimmed by 4 bases and J by 2 bases, 18 bases remained unmatched. CDR3 nucleotides: TGTGCCAGCAGCCCGTTTAGGCCTATAACTAGCGGGATTTCCACAGATACGCAGTATTTT. Protein product: CASSPFRPITSGISTDTQYF. The complete variable domain, with remaining parts taken from reference TRBV14 and TRBJ2-3, reads EAGVTQFPSHSVIEKGQTVTLRCDPISGHDNLYWYRRVMGKEIKFLLHFVKESKQDESGMPNNRFLAERTGGTYSTLKVQPAELEDSGVYFCASSPFRPITSGISTDTQYFGPGTRLTVL.

This clone was recorded once. The chain links TRBV19 to TRBJ2-7; 7 nucleotides agree with TRBD1. Germline V lookup: CDR1 LNHDA, CDR2 SQIVND (reference sequence). Germline trimming cut 1 base from V and 2 bases from J; bases unmatched to any gene: 2. This CDR3 is built from 14 residues. CDR3 sequence (DNA): TGTGCCAGTAGTATAGGGGACAGCGCCTACGAGCAGTACTTC. It encodes CASSIGDSAYEQYF.

V is TRBV18 and J is TRBJ1-2, with D possibly matching TRBD1 (6 bases). V was shortened by 2 bases and J by 7 bases, with 11 bases between the two germline ends. In germline, CDR1 is KGHSH, CDR2 LQKENI. The CDR3 runs 13 residues. The CDR3 DNA reads as TGTGCCAGCTCACCAAAGGGACAAGGTGGCTACACCTTC. Protein product: CASSPKGQGGYTF. The full variable domain, its missing parts supplied by reference TRBV18 and TRBJ1-2, is NAGVMQNPRHLVRRRGQEARLRCSPMKGHSHVYWYRQLPEEGLKFMVYLQKENIIDESGMPKERFSAEFPKEGPSILRIQQVVRGDSAAYFCASSPKGQGGYTFGSGTRLTVV.

The V and J genes are TRBV4-1 and TRBJ2-5; no clear D gene. V was shortened by 1 base and J by 3 bases, with 9 bases between the two germline ends. Germline lookup yields CDR1 MGHRA and CDR2 YSYEKL. The CDR3 sequence is 14 residues long. Here the CDR3 reads CASSQGLRKETQYF. The CDR3 DNA follows: TGCGCCAGCAGCCAAGGCCTCCGTAAAGAGACCCAGTACTTC.

The chain is built from TRBV5-4 and TRBJ1-4, with a weak D call TRBD1 (5 bases). This CDR3 contains 13 residues. Trimming stripped 2 bases from V and 8 bases from J, with 10 bases between. Germline V lookup: CDR1 SGHNT, CDR2 YYREEE (reference sequence). CDR3 sequence: CASSLQVGEKLFF. Here the CDR3 DNA reads TGTGCCAGCAGCTTACAGGTCGGGGAAAAACTGTTTTTT.

The chain recombines TRBV7-3 with TRBJ1-1, with D maybe TRBD1 (5 bases). Germline V lookup: CDR1 SGHTA, CDR2 FQGTGA. The CDR3 is 13 amino acids. With 2 bases removed from V and 3 bases from J, the gap between germline ends came to 7 bases. This CDR3 reads CASSLSGDTEAFF. CDR3 DNA: TGTGCCAGCAGCTTATCGGGGGACACTGAAGCTTTCTTT. The full variable domain, completed using reference TRBV7-3 and TRBJ1-1, is GAGVSQTPSNKVTEKGKYVELRCDPISGHTALYWYRQSLGQGPEFLIYFQGTGAADDSGLPNDRFFAVRPEGSVSTLKIQRTERGDSAVYLCASSLSGDTEAFFGQGTRLTVV.

This chain links TRBV7-2 with TRBJ2-7, with D perhaps TRBD2 (6 bases). CDR3 length: 12 residues. Deletions cut 5 bases from V and 7 bases from J, with 12 bases between. Germline V gene sequence: CDR1 SGHTA, CDR2 FQGNSA. Here the CDR3 reads CASSPDRGEQYF. CDR3 coding DNA: TGTGCCAGCAGCCCAGACCGGGGGGAGCAGTACTTC.

This clone was counted a single time. The chain combines TRBV4-1 with TRBJ2-2, with a weak D call TRBD1 (6 bases). This CDR3 region has 16 residues. CDR1 MGHRA and CDR2 YSYEKL come from the germline V gene. Deletions cut 5 bases from V and 8 bases from J, with 21 bases between. The CDR3 here is CASSKLYQGGPGELFF. In DNA, the CDR3 is TGCGCCAGCAGCAAACTATACCAAGGGGGTCCGGGGGAGCTGTTTTTT.

The chain combines TRBV7-3 with TRBJ2-7; 8 bases match TRBD2. V trimming: 2 bases; J trimming: 5 bases; junction bases outside the gene matches: 8. CDR3 length: 15 amino acids. From germline, CDR1 is SGHTA and CDR2 FQGTGA. CDR3 protein: CASSLQSGGINEQYF. Written as DNA, the CDR3 is TGTGCCAGCAGCTTACAAAGCGGGGGAATAAACGAGCAGTACTTC.

This chain connects TRBV6-7 to TRBJ1-2; maybe TRBD1 (5 bases). TRBV6-7 is marked as an open reading frame, function uncertain. V was clipped by 0 bases and J by 8 bases, with 16 bases between them. This CDR3 has 15 residues. In DNA, the CDR3 is TGTGCCAGCAGTTACTCCTTCCAGGGTTCCTCGGGCTACACCTTC. Protein product: CASSYSFQGSSGYTF.

This clone was seen only once. This chain uses TRBV29-1 with TRBJ1-1, with a possible D match to TRBD1 (6 bases). V was clipped by 4 bases and J by 0 bases, with 12 bases between them. This CDR3 comprises 14 residues. The germline CDR1 and CDR2 sequences are SQVTM and ANQGSEA. CDR3 coding DNA: TGCAGCGTTGGCCTAGGACAGTTGAACACTGAAGCTTTCTTT. Its protein product is CSVGLGQLNTEAFF.

V usage is TRBV30 and J usage is TRBJ2-7, with D perhaps matching TRBD2 (6 bases). V lost 0 bases and J lost 2, with 20 bases in between. Germline V gene sequence: CDR1 GTSNPN, CDR2 SVGIG (reference sequence). This CDR3 is built from 17 residues. The CDR3 DNA is TGTGCCTGGAGTGTACAGGATGGCTGGCGGGACCCCTACGAGCAGTACTTC. It is translated as CAWSVQDGWRDPYEQYF.

The genes are TRBV10-3 and TRBJ2-7; the match to TRBD1 covers 8 bases. The V gene end was trimmed by 0 bases and the J gene end by 4 bases; junction bases not matched to a gene: 8. This CDR3 spans 16 amino acids. Looked up from germline, CDR1 is ENHRY and CDR2 is SYGVKD. CDR3 sequence reads: CAISESSGGVPYEQYF. The CDR3 DNA is TGTGCCATCAGTGAGTCGTCAGGGGGCGTTCCTTACGAGCAGTACTTC.

V usage is TRBV11-2 and J usage is TRBJ2-7; D is perhaps TRBD1 or TRBD2 (5 bases each). This CDR3 contains 19 residues. CDR1 SGHAT and CDR2 FQNNGV come from the germline V gene. The V end was cut by 5 bases, the J end by 4 bases, with 30 bases between. The CDR3 here is CASSPRPTGQGASIYEQYF. In nucleotides, the CDR3 is TGTGCCAGCAGCCCCAGACCCACGGGGCAGGGTGCGAGCATTTACGAGCAGTACTTC.

The rearrangement uses TRBV27 and TRBJ1-2; 8 positions match TRBD1. CDR3 length equals 12 residues. V lost 6 bases, J lost 8 bases, and 5 bases stayed unmatched. Per germline, CDR1 MNHEY and CDR2 SMNVEV (reference sequence). This chain's CDR3 is CASSPGQGGYTF. The CDR3 region has the DNA TGTGCCAGCAGCCCCGGACAGGGCGGCTACACCTTC.

The CDR3 protein is CASSSLREPAYEQYF. Written as DNA, the CDR3 is TGTGCCAGCAGTTCCCTCCGAGAGCCTGCCTACGAGCAGTACTTC. V usage is TRBV28 and J usage is TRBJ2-7, with D unresolved. V was trimmed by 4 bases and J by 2 bases, leaving 15 bases between them. The CDR3 totals 15 residues. The germline V gene encodes CDR1 MDHEN and CDR2 SYDVKM.

Only one count was recorded for this clone. This chain uses TRBV27 with TRBJ2-5, with 7 nucleotides matching TRBD2. CDR1 is MNHEY, CDR2 SMNVEV, per germline (reference sequence). V lost 10 bases and J lost 6; bases outside the gene matches: 11. The CDR3 loop spans 13 amino acids. CDR3 nucleotide sequence: TGTGCCACCGATGCCCGGGGAGGGAAGACCCAGTACTTC. Translated, it gives CATDARGGKTQYF.

J is TRBJ2-1 and V is TRBV19; TRBD2 matches at 15 bases. CDR1 and CDR2 (germline): LNHDA, SQIVND (reference sequence). J was trimmed by 1 base and V by 10 bases; bases with no gene match: 8. The length of the CDR3 is 17 residues. CDR3 DNA sequence: TGTGCCACCAAAGGACTAGCGGGAGGGCCGTCCTACAATGAGCAGTTCTTC. Translating gives CATKGLAGGPSYNEQFF.

The table lists this clone with a count of one. The chain uses TRBV28 and TRBJ2-7; D remains ambiguous. CDR3 size: 13 residues. Germline V gene lookup returns CDR1 MDHEN and CDR2 SYDVKM. V shed 5 bases and J shed 3 bases, with 11 bases lying between them. The CDR3: CASSISVNYEQYF. In nucleotides, the CDR3 is TGTGCCAGCAGTATCAGCGTCAACTACGAGCAGTACTTC.

This chain connects TRBV21-1 to TRBJ1-5. TRBV21-1 is designated a pseudogene. This CDR3 is 13 amino acids long. Here the CDR3 DNA reads TGTGCCAGCAGCAAGTCGGGTGACCAGCCCCAGCATTTT. It specifies CASSKSGDQPQHF.

The CDR3 DNA follows: TGTGCCAGCAGTGGGGCCGGGACAGGGGGGGCCGAGCAGTACTTC. Translating gives CASSGAGTGGAEQYF. The genes are TRBV6-5 and TRBJ2-7; 11 bases agree with TRBD1. Unmatched junction bases numbered 9, after V lost 5 bases and J lost 6 bases. Germline CDR1 is MNHEY and CDR2 is SVGAGI. This CDR3 spans 15 amino acids.

The V call is TRBV5-4, the J call TRBJ2-2; no clear D. Trimming pared 0 bases from V and 8 bases from J, leaving 11 bases between. There are 14 residues in the CDR3. Germline V CDR1 and CDR2: SGHNT, YYREEE (reference sequence). The CDR3 bases are TGTGCCAGCAGCTTGGTTGCGAGAACGGGGGAGCTGTTTTTT. As protein: CASSLVARTGELFF.

The rearrangement uses TRBV11-2 and TRBJ2-2; unclear D gene. V shed 3 bases and J shed 5 bases, with 13 bases lying between them. Germline V gives CDR1 SGHAT, CDR2 FQNNGV. The CDR3 consists of 15 residues. Here the CDR3 reads CASSFSQLMTGELFF. CDR3 DNA: TGTGCCAGCAGCTTTTCACAGCTGATGACCGGGGAGCTGTTTTTT.

The chain carries TRBV7-9 and TRBJ2-5; D not certain. Germline V lookup: CDR1 SEHNR, CDR2 FQNEAQ (reference sequence). The CDR3 sequence is 15 residues long. The V and J ends lost 1 base and 0 bases respectively, with 9 bases between them. CDR3 loop: CASSLGQQYQETQYF. The CDR3 DNA reads as TGTGCCAGCAGCTTAGGCCAACAGTACCAAGAGACCCAGTACTTC.